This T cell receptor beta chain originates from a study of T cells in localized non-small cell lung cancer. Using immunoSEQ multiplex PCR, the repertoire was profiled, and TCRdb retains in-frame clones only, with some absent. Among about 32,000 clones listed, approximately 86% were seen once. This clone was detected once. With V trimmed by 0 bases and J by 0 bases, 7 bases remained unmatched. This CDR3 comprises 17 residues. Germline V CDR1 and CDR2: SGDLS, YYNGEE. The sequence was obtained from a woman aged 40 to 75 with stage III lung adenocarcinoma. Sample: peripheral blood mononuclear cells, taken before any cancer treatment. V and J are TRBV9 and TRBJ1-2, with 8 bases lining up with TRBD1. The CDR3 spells CASSVGDRSPTNYGYTF. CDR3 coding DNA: TGTGCCAGCAGCGTAGGGGACAGGAGTCCCACTAACTATGGCTACACCTTC.